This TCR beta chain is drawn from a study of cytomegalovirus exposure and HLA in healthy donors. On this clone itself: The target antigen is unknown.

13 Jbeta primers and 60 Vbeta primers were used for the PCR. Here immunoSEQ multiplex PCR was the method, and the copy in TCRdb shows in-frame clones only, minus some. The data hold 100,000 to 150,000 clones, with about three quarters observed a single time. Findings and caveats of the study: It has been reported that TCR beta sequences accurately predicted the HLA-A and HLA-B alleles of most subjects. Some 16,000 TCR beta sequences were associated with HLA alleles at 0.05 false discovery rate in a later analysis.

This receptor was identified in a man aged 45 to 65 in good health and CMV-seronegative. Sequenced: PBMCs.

CDR3 coding DNA: TGTGCCAGCAGCTTGGCTCCGGACAGGGTTCGTAGCGGGGAGCTGTTTTTT. It codes for CASSLAPDRVRSGELFF. The genes are TRBV7-2 and TRBJ2-2; 8 bases map to TRBD1. J gave up 7 bases and V 3 bases, and 13 bases lay outside the gene matches. This CDR3 is 17 amino acids long. Germline values: CDR1 SGHTA, CDR2 FQGNSA.